Sequencing of this T cell receptor beta chain was carried out in a study of blood T cell repertoires in COVID-19. Overall study: Samples came from the United States, Italy and Spain, spanning acute and convalescent COVID-19. PBMCs, B-cell-depleted T cells, or T cells were the source of the cDNA or gDNA that made up the material.

In the authors' methods: Reference gene primer amplification gave estimated nucleated cell counts. Here immunoSEQ multiplex PCR was the method, and the copy in TCRdb shows in-frame clones only, minus some. V and J calls and clone size are copied from that table; D and trimming were computed from the DNA. Among about 200,000 clones listed, approximately 81% were seen once. The CDR3 spans 15 residues. The TCR sequence derives from an elderly woman with acute or convalescent COVID-19. Sequencing used peripheral blood. The gene calls are TRBV21-1 and TRBJ1-5; TRBD1, the table's D call, was not compared with the DNA. TRBV21-1 is a documented pseudogene. The CDR3 DNA sequence: TGTGCCAGCAGCACACAGGGTTCCCATAATCAGCCCCAGCATTTT. Its translation is CASSTQGSHNQPQHF.